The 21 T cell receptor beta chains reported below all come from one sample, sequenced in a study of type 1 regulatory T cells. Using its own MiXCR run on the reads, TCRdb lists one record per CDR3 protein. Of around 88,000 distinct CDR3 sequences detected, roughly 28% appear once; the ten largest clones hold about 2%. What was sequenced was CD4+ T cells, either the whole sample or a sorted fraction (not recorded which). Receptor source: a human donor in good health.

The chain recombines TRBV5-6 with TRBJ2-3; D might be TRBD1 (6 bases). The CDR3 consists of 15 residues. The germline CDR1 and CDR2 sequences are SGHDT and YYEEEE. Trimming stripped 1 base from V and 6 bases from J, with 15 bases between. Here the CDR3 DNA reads TGTGCCAGCAGCTTGAGCACAGGGCAAGGGGATACGCAGTATTTT. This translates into CASSLSTGQGDTQYF. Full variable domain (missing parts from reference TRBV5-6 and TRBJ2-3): DAGVTQSPTHLIKTRGQQVTLRCSPKSGHDTVSWYQQALGQGPQFIFQYYEEEERQRGNFPDRFSGHQFPNYSSELNVNALLLGDSALYLCASSLSTGQGDTQYFGPGTRLTVL.

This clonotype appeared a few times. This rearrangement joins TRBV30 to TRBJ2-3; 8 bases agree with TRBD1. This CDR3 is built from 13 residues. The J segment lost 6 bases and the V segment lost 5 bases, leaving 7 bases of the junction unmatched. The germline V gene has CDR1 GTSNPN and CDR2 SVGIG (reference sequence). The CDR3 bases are TGTGCCTGGGACACCAGACAGGGGGATACGCAGTATTTT. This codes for CAWDTRQGDTQYF.

CDR3 loop: CSVGGKADTQYF. The CDR3 nucleotides read TGCAGCGTTGGAGGGAAGGCAGATACGCAGTATTTT. The V and J genes are TRBV29-1 and TRBJ2-3; maybe TRBD2 (5 bases). Trimming removed 4 bases from V and 4 bases from J, with 9 bases in between. CDR1 and CDR2 (germline): SQVTM, ANQGSEA. CDR3 length: 12 residues.

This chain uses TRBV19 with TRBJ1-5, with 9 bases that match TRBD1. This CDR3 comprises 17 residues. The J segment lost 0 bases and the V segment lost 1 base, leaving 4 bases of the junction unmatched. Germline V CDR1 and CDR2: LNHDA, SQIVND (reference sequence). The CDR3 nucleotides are TGTGCCAGTAGTATAGTTGGGACAGGGTTTAGCAATCAGCCCCAGCATTTT. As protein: CASSIVGTGFSNQPQHF. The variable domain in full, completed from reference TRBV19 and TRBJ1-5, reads DGGITQSPKYLFRKEGQNVTLSCEQNLNHDAMYWYRQDPGQGLRLIYYSQIVNDFQKGDIAEGYSVSREKKESFPLTVTSAQKNPTAFYLCASSIVGTGFSNQPQHFGDGTRLSIL.

CDR3 protein: CASSIVPGNSYEQYF. Written as DNA, the CDR3 is TGTGCCAGCAGCATAGTCCCGGGGAACTCCTACGAGCAGTACTTC. The chain joins TRBV7-2 to TRBJ2-7, with D possibly TRBD2 on 5 matching bases. CDR3 length equals 15 residues. Deletions cut 5 bases from V and 0 bases from J, with 14 bases between. The germline V gene has CDR1 SGHTA and CDR2 FQGNSA.

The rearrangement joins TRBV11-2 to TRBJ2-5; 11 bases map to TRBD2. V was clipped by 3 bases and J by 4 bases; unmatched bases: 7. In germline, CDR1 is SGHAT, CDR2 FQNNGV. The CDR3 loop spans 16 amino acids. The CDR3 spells CASSFSGRALRETQYF. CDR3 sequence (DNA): TGTGCCAGCAGCTTTAGCGGGAGGGCCCTCCGAGAGACCCAGTACTTC. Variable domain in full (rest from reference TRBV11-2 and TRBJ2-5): EAGVAQSPRYKIIEKRQSVAFWCNPISGHATLYWYQQILGQGPKLLIQFQNNGVVDDSQLPKDRFSAERLKGVDSTLKIQPAKLEDSAVYLCASSFSGRALRETQYFGPGTRLLVL.

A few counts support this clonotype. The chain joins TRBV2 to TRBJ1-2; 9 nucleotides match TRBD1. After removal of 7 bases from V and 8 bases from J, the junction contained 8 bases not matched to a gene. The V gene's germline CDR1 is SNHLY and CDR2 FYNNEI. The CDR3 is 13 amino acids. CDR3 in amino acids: CASTLQGAEGYTF. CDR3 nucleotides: TGTGCCAGCACCCTACAGGGGGCGGAAGGCTACACCTTC.

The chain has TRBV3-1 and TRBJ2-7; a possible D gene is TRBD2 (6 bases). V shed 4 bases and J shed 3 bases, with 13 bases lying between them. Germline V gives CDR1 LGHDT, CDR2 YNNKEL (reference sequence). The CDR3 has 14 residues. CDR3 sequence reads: CASSLGLELYEQYF. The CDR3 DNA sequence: TGTGCCAGCAGCCTGGGACTCGAACTCTACGAGCAGTACTTC.

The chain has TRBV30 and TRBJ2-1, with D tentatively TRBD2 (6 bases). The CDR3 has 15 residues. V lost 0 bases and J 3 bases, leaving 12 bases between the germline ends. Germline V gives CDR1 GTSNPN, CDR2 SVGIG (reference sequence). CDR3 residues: CAWSVGGLRYNEQFF. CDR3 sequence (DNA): TGTGCCTGGAGTGTGGGAGGCCTGCGCTACAATGAGCAGTTCTTC.

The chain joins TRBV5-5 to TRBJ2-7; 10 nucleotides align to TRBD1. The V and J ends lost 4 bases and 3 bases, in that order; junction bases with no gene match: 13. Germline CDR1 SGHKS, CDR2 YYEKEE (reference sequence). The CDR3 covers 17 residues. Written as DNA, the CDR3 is TGTGCCAGCAGCCGTTTTGCGTTTGGACAGGGGGTCTACGAGCAGTACTTC. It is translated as CASSRFAFGQGVYEQYF.

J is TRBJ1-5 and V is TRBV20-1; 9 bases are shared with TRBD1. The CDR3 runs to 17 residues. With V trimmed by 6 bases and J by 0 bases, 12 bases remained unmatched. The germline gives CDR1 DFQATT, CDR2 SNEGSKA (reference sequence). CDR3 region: CSARDREYQNSNQPQHF. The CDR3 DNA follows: TGCAGTGCACGGGACAGGGAATATCAGAATAGCAATCAGCCCCAGCATTTT.

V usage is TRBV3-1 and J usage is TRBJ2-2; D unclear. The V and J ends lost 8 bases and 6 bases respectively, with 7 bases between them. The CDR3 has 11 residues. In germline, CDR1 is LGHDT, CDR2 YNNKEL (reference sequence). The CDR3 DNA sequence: TGTGCCAGCGAAGGCGCCGGGGAGCTGTTTTTT. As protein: CASEGAGELFF.

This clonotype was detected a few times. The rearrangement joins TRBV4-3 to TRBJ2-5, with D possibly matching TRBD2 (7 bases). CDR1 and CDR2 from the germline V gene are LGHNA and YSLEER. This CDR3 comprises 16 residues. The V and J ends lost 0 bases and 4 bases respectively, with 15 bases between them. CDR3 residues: CASSQDIGGGGETQYF. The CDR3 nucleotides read TGCGCCAGCAGCCAAGATATAGGGGGGGGAGGAGAGACCCAGTACTTC.

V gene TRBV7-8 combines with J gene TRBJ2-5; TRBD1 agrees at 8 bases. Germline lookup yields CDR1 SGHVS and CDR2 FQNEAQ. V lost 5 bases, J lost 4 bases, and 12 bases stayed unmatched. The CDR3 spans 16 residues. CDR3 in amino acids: CASSPRVQGALETQYF. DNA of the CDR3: TGTGCCAGCAGCCCCAGAGTGCAGGGGGCGTTAGAGACCCAGTACTTC.

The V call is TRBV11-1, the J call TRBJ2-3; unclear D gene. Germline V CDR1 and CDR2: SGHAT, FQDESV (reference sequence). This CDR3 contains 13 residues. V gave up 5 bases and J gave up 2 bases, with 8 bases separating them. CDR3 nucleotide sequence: TGTGCCAGCAGCAGAGCGTTCACAGATACGCAGTATTTT. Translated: CASSRAFTDTQYF.

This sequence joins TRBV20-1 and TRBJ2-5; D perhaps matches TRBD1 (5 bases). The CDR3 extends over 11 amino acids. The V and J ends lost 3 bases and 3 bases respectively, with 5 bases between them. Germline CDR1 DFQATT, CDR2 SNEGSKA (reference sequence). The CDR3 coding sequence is TGCAGTGCTAGCAGGGAAGAGACCCAGTACTTC. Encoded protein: CSASREETQYF.

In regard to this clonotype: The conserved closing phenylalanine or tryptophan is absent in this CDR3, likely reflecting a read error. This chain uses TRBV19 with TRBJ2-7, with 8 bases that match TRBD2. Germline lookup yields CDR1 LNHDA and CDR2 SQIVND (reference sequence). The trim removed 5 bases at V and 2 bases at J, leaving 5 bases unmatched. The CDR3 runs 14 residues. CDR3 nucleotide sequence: TGTGCCAGTAGTGGAACTAGCGGCCCCTACGAGCAGTACCTC. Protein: CASSGTSGPYEQYL.

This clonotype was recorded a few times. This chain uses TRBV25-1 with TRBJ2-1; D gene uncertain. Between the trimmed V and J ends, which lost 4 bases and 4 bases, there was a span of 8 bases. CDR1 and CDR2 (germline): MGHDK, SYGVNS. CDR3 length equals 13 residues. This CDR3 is CASSADGYNEQFF. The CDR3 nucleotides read TGTGCCAGCAGTGCCGACGGTTACAATGAGCAGTTCTTC.

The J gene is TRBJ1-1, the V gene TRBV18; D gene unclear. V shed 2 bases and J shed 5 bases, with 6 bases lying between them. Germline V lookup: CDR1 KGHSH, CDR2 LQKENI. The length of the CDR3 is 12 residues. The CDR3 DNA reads TGTGCCAGCTCACCAGGAACGACTGAAGCTTTCTTT. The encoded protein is CASSPGTTEAFF.

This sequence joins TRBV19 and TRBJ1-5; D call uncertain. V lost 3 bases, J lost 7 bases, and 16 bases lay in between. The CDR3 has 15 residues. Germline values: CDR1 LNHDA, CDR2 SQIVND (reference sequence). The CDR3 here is CASSIILTAVQPQHF. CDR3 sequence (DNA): TGTGCCAGTAGTATTATTCTAACAGCGGTGCAGCCCCAGCATTTT.

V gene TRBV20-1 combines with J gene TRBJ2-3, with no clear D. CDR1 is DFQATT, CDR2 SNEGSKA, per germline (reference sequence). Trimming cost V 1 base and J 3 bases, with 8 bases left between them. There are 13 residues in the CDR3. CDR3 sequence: CSARVTSTDTQYF. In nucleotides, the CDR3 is TGCAGTGCTAGAGTAACCTCTACAGATACGCAGTATTTT.